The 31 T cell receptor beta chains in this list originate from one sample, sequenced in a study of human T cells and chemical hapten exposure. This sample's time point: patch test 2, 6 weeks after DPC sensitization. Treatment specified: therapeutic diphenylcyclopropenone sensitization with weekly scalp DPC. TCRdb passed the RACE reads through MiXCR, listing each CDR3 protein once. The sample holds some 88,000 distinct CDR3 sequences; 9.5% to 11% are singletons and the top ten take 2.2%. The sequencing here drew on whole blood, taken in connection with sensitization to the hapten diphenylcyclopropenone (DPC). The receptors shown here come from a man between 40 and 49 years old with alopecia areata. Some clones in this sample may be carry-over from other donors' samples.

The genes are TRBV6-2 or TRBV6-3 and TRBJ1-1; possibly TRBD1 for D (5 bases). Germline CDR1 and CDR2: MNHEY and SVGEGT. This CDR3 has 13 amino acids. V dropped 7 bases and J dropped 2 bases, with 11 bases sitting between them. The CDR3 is CASKLQVNTEAFF. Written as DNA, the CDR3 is TGTGCCAGCAAATTACAGGTAAACACTGAAGCTTTCTTT.

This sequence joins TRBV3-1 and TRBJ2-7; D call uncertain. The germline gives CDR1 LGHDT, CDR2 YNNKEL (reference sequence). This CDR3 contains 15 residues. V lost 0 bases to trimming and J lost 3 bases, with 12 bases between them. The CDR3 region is CASSQEGSLFYEQYF. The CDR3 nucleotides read TGTGCCAGCAGCCAAGAGGGGTCGCTTTTCTACGAGCAGTACTTC.

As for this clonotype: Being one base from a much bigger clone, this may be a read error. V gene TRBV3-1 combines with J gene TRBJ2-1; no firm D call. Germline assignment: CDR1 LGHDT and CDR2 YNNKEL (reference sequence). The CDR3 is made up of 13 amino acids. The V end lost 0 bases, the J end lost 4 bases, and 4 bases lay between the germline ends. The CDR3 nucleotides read TGTGCCAGCAGCCAAGAGGGATACAATGAGCAGTTCTTC. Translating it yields CASSQEGYNEQFF.

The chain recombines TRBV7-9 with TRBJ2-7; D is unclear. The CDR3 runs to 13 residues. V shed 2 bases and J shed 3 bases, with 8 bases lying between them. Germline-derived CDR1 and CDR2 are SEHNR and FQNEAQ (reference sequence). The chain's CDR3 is CASSLTLGYEQYF. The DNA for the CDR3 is TGTGCCAGCAGCTTAACACTGGGCTACGAGCAGTACTTC.

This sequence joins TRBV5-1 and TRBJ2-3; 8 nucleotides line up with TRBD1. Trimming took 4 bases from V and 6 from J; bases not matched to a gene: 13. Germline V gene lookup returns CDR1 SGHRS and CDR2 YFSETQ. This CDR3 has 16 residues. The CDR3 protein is CASSKPGQAAWDTQYF. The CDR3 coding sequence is TGCGCCAGCAGCAAGCCGGGACAGGCGGCTTGGGATACGCAGTATTTT.

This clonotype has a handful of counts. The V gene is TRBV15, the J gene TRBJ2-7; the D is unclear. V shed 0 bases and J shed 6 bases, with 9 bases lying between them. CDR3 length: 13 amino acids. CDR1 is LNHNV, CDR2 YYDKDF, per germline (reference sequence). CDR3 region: CATSRDIGIEQYF. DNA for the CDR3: TGTGCCACCAGCAGAGATATAGGGATCGAGCAGTACTTC.

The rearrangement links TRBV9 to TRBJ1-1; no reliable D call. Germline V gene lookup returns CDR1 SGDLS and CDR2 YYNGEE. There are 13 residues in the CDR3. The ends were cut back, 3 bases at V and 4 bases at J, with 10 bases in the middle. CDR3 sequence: CASSAVAGTEAFF. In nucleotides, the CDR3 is TGTGCCAGCAGCGCAGTGGCGGGCACTGAAGCTTTCTTT. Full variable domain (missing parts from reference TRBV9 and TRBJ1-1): DSGVTQTPKHLITATGQRVTLRCSPRSGDLSVYWYQQSLDQGLQFLIQYYNGEERAKGNILERFSAQQFPDLHSELNLSSLELGDSALYFCASSAVAGTEAFFGQGTRLTVV.

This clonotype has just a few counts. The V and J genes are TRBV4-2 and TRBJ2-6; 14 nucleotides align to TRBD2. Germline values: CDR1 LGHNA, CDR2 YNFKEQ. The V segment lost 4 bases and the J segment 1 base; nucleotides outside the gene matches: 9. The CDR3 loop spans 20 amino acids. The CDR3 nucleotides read TGTGCCAGCAGCCTTACCCACGGACTAGCGGGAGGATCTGGGGCCAACGTCCTGACTTTC. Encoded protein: CASSLTHGLAGGSGANVLTF.

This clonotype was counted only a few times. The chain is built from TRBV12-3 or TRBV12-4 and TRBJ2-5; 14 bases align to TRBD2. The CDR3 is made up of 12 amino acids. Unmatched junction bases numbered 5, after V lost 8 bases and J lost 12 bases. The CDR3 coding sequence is TGTGCCAGCCGGGGACTAGCGGGGGCAAAGTACTTC. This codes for CASRGLAGAKYF.

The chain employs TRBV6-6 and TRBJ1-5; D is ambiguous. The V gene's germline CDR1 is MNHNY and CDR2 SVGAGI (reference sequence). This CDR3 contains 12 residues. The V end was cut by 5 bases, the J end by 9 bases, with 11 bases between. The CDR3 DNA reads TGTGCCAGCAGTCCCGACGGGAGGCCCCAGCATTTT. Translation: CASSPDGRPQHF.

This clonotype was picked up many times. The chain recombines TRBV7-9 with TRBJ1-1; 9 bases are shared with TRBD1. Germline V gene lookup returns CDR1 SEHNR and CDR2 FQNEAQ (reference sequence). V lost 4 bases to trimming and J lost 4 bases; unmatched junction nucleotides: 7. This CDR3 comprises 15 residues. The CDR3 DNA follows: TGTGCCAGCAGCTCGGACAGGGGAGTTAGCACTGAAGCTTTCTTT. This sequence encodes CASSSDRGVSTEAFF.

CDR3 region: CASSLAGVEHATNEKLFF. The DNA of the CDR3 is TGTGCCAGCAGTTTGGCGGGAGTTGAGCATGCAACTAATGAAAAACTGTTTTTT. V gene TRBV12-3 or TRBV12-4 combines with J gene TRBJ1-4; D gene unclear. The CDR3 loop spans 18 amino acids. Trimming took off 3 bases at V and 0 bases at J, with 17 bases between the two ends.

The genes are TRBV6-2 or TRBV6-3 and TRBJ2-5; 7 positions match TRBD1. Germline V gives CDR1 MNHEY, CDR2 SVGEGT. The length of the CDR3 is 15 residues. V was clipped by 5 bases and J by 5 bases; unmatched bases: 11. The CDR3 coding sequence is TGTGCCAGCAGTCCTTTTAGGGGGCCCGGGGAGACCCAGTACTTC. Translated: CASSPFRGPGETQYF.

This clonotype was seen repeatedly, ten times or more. The CDR3 spells CASSLVDTEAFF. The CDR3 bases are TGTGCCAGCAGCTTAGTGGACACTGAAGCTTTCTTT. The chain joins TRBV7-9 to TRBJ1-1; no clear D. Looked up from germline, CDR1 is SEHNR and CDR2 is FQNEAQ (reference sequence). V was pared by 1 base and J by 3 bases, with 3 bases between. The CDR3 length is 12 residues.

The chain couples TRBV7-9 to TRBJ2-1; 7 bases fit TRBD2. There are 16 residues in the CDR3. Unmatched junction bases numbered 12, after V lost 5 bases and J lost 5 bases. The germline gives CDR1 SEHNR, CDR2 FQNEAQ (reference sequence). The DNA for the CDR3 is TGTGCCAGCAGCCCCCCAGGCCTAGCGGAGAACAATGAGCAGTTCTTC. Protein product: CASSPPGLAENNEQFF.

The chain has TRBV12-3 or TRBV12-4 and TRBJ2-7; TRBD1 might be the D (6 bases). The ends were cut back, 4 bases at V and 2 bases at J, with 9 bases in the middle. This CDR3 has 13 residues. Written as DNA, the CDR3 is TGTGCCAGCAGTTCAGGGGACCCCTACGAGCAGTACGTC. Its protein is CASSSGDPYEQYV.

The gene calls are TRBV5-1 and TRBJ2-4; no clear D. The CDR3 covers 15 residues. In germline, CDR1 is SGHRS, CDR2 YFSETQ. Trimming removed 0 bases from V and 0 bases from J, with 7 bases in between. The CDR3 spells CASSLEAIAKNIQYF. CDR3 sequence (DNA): TGCGCCAGCAGCTTGGAGGCAATAGCCAAAAACATTCAGTACTTC.

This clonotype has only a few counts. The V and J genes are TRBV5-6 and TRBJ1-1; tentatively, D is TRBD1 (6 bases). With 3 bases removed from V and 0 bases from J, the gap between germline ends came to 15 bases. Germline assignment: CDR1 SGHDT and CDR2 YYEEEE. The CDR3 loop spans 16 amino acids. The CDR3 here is CASSWGPGHMNTEAFF. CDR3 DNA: TGTGCCAGCAGCTGGGGGCCAGGGCACATGAACACTGAAGCTTTCTTT.

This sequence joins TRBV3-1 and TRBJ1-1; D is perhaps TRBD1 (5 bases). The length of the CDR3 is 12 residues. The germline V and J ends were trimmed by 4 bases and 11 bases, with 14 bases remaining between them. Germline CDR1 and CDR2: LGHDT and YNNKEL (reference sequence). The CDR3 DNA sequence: TGTGCCAGCAGCCTGGCAGCAGGGAAGGCTTTCTTT. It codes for CASSLAAGKAFF.

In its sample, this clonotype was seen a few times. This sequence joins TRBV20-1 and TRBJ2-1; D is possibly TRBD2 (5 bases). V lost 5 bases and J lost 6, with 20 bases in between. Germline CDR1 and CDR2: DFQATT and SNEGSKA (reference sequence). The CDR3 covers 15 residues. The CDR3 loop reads CSAHETTSMRNEQFF. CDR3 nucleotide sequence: TGCAGTGCTCATGAGACTACTAGTATGCGCAATGAGCAGTTCTTC.

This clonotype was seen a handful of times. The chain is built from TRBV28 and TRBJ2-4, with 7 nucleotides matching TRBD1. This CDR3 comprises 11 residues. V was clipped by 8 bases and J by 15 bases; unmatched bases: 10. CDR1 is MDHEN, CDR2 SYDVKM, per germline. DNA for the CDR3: TGTGCCAGCTCGAACAGGGGCCTCGGGTACTTC. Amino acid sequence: CASSNRGLGYF.

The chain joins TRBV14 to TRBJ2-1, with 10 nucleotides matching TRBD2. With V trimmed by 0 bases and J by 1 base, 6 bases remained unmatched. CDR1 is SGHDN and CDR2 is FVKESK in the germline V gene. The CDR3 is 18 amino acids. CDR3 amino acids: CASSQDKVAGGSYNEQFF. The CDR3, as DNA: TGTGCCAGCAGCCAAGATAAGGTAGCGGGAGGTTCCTACAATGAGCAGTTCTTC.

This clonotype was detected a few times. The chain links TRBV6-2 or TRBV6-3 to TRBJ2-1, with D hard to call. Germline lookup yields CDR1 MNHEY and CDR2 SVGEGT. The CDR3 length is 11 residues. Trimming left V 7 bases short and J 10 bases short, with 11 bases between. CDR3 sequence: CASMDLGEQFF. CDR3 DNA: TGTGCCAGCATGGACCTGGGGGAGCAGTTCTTC.

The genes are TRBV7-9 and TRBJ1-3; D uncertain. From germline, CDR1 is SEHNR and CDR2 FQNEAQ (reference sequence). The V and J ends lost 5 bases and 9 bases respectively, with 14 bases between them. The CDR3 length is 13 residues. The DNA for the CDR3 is TGTGCCAGCAGCGCGGACCCGACCAGCACCATATATTTT. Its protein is CASSADPTSTIYF.

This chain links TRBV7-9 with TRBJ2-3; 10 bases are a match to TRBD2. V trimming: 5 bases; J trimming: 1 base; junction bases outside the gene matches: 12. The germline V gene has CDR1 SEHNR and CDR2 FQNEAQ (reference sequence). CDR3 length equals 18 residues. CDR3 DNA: TGTGCCAGCAGCCAGTCCGGGACTAGCGAGTCTCGCACAGATACGCAGTATTTT. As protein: CASSQSGTSESRTDTQYF.

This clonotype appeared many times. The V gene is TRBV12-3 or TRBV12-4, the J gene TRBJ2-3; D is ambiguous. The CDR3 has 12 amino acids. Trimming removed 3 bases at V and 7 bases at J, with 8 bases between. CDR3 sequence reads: CASSFDVHTQYF. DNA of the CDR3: TGTGCCAGCAGTTTCGACGTGCATACGCAGTATTTT.

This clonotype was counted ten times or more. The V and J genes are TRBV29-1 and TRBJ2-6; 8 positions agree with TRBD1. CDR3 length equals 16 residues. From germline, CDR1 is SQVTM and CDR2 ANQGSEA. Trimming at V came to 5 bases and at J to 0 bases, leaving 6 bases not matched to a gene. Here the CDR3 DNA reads TGCAGCGTTTCCGGACAGGGAAACTCTGGGGCCAACGTCCTGACTTTC. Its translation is CSVSGQGNSGANVLTF.

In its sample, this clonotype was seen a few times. This chain's CDR3 is CASSLRGGTQHF. The CDR3 DNA follows: TGTGCCAGTAGTCTCCGCGGGGGCACCCAGCATTTT. The V gene is TRBV19, the J gene TRBJ1-5; D perhaps matches TRBD1 (6 bases). The V end lost 5 bases, the J end lost 11 bases, and 13 bases lay between the germline ends. Germline CDR1 reads LNHDA; CDR2 reads SQIVND (reference sequence). This CDR3 spans 12 amino acids.

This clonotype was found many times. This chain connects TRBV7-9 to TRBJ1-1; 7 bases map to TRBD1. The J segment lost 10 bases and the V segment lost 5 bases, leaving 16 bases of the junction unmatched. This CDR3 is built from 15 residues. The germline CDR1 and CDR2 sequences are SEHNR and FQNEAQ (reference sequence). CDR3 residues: CASSPSQGGRRSAFF. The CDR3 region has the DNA TGTGCCAGCAGCCCCTCGCAGGGGGGGCGCAGATCAGCTTTCTTT.

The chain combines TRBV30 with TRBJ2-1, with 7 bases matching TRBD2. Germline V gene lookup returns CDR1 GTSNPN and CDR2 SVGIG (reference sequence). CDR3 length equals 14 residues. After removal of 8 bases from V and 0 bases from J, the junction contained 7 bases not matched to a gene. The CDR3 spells CAGTSVPSYNEQFF. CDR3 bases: TGTGCCGGCACTAGCGTCCCCTCCTACAATGAGCAGTTCTTC.

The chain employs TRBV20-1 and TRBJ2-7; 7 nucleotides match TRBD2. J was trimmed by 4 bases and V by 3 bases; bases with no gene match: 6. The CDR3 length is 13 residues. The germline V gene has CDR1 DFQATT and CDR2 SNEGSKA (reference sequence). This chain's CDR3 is CSASFLAEYEQYF. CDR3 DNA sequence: TGCAGTGCTAGTTTTCTAGCGGAATACGAGCAGTACTTC.